This TCR beta chain came from a study of cytomegalovirus exposure and HLA in healthy donors. Germline CDR1 SGDLS, CDR2 YYNGEE. Losses at the gene ends were 0 bases for V and 3 bases for J; bases not matched to a gene: 4. CDR3 size: 15 residues. Primers: 60 Vbeta forward and 13 Jbeta reverse. Method: immunoSEQ multiplex PCR; TCRdb's copy keeps in-frame clones and lacks some. The repertoire holds fewer than 250,000 clones, approximately 75% seen once, with about 5% in the top ten. The gene calls are TRBV9 and TRBJ2-7; 9 nucleotides align to TRBD2. The sequenced sample consisted of PBMCs. The receptor's source is a man aged 25-45 years in good health and CMV-seropositive. As DNA, the CDR3 is TGTGCCAGCAGCGTAGGTAATAGCGGGAGCTACGAGCAGTACTTC. Amino acid sequence: CASSVGNSGSYEQYF.